Below are 25 T cell receptor beta chains sequenced from a single sample in a study of blood T cells in healthy people across ages. Using a J-beta primer mix together with a sample-barcoded 5' primer, a second PCR was run for 7 to 11 cycles. TCRdb ran MiXCR on the 5' RACE reads and lists one entry per CDR3 protein. The data hold about 1 million distinct CDR3 sequences, with over 35% observed a single time. Sequencing used blood. All receptors derive from a woman aged 55-69 years in good health.

CDR3 in DNA: TGTGCCAGCAGCTTATATGCGGGAGTTGAATACAATGAGCAGTTCTTC. Its protein product is CASSLYAGVEYNEQFF. This chain joins TRBV11-1 and TRBJ2-1; 7 bases fit TRBD2. Germline CDR1 reads SGHAT; CDR2 reads FQDESV (reference sequence). The CDR3 covers 16 residues. V lost 2 bases, J lost 4 bases, and 8 bases stayed unmatched.

The gene calls are TRBV20-1 and TRBJ2-2, with D unresolved. The V end was cut by 0 bases, the J end by 0 bases, with 8 bases between. The CDR3 length is 15 residues. CDR1 DFQATT and CDR2 SNEGSKA come from the germline V gene (reference sequence). CDR3 sequence (DNA): TGCAGTGCTAGAGATCATCAGACGAACACCGGGGAGCTGTTTTTT. Amino acid sequence: CSARDHQTNTGELFF.

The chain is built from TRBV6-1 and TRBJ2-7, with D perhaps TRBD2 (6 bases). CDR1 and CDR2 from the germline V gene are MNHNS and SASEGT. Between the trimmed V and J ends, which lost 3 bases and 6 bases, there was a span of 9 bases. The CDR3 spans 12 residues. CDR3 in amino acids: CASSDGGLEQYF. CDR3 coding DNA: TGTGCCAGCAGTGACGGGGGTCTCGAGCAGTACTTC.

The genes are TRBV7-9 and TRBJ1-5; 7 bases map to TRBD1. Per germline, CDR1 SEHNR and CDR2 FQNEAQ (reference sequence). Trimming removed 8 bases from V and 2 bases from J; junction bases left unmatched: 9. The CDR3 is 15 amino acids. In DNA, the CDR3 is TGTGCCAGCGCCTCAGGGGGGGAGCGCAATCAGCCCCAGCATTTT. Translating it yields CASASGGERNQPQHF.

The gene calls are TRBV20-1 and TRBJ2-1; TRBD2 matches at 9 bases. Losses at the gene ends were 1 base for V and 7 bases for J; bases not matched to a gene: 8. The CDR3 contains 15 residues. Germline V CDR1 and CDR2: DFQATT, SNEGSKA (reference sequence). CDR3 in DNA: TGCAGTGCTAGAGGCTCTAGCGGGGCGGAGAATGAGCAGTTCTTC. This translates into CSARGSSGAENEQFF.

The rearrangement links TRBV10-2 to TRBJ2-7; 12 bases line up with TRBD2. Germline V gene lookup returns CDR1 WSHSY and CDR2 SAAADI. CDR3 length equals 12 residues. Germline trimming cut 5 bases from V and 11 bases from J; bases unmatched to any gene: 4. Written as DNA, the CDR3 is TGCGCCAGCAGTCCTAGCGGGAGGGATGAGTACTTC. Encoded protein: CASSPSGRDEYF.

The chain couples TRBV7-9 to TRBJ1-5, with D possibly TRBD1 on 5 matching bases. Germline lookup yields CDR1 SEHNR and CDR2 FQNEAQ (reference sequence). This CDR3 contains 15 residues. Between the trimmed V and J ends, which lost 5 bases and 8 bases, there was a span of 19 bases. The CDR3 loop is CASSPTGGVYEPQHF. CDR3 DNA: TGTGCCAGCAGCCCGACGGGAGGGGTTTATGAGCCCCAGCATTTT.

There are a few counts of this clonotype. V usage is TRBV20-1 and J usage is TRBJ1-2; TRBD1 matches 9 bases. Germline V CDR1 and CDR2: DFQATT, SNEGSKA (reference sequence). The CDR3 has 13 amino acids. V dropped 5 bases and J dropped 2; count of bases not matched to a gene: 3. The CDR3 DNA sequence: TGCAGTGCTTGGACAGGGGACAACTATGGCTACACCTTC. Translation gives CSAWTGDNYGYTF.

This clonotype was found a few times. DNA of the CDR3: TGCAGTGCTCCCAAGGCAGGGGACTACGAGCAGTACTTC. It is translated as CSAPKAGDYEQYF. The chain couples TRBV20-1 to TRBJ2-7; D is possibly TRBD1 (6 bases). V was clipped by 5 bases and J by 3 bases, with 14 bases between them. Per germline, CDR1 DFQATT and CDR2 SNEGSKA (reference sequence). The CDR3 is 13 amino acids.

The chain couples TRBV28 to TRBJ2-4; the D is unclear. The end of the DNA aligns better with TRBJ2-7, so the J call may be wrong. Germline assignment: CDR1 MDHEN and CDR2 SYDVKM. This CDR3 is built from 15 residues. The chain's CDR3 is CASSLRVRNSYEQYF. The CDR3 nucleotides are TGTGCCAGCAGTTTAAGAGTGAGGAACTCCTACGAGCAGTACTTC.

The CDR3 loop reads CASSFRGGTHNSPLHF. DNA for the CDR3: TGTGCCAGCAGCTTCAGGGGTGGGACGCATAATTCACCCCTCCACTTT. This chain links TRBV7-9 with TRBJ1-6; a weak D match, TRBD1 (6 bases). CDR3 size: 16 residues. The germline V gene has CDR1 SEHNR and CDR2 FQNEAQ (reference sequence). Trimming removed 3 bases at V and 5 bases at J, with 14 bases between.

This sequence joins TRBV7-2 and TRBJ1-1; D not resolved. V lost 3 bases to trimming and J lost 3 bases, with 2 bases between them. Germline V CDR1 and CDR2: SGHTA, FQGNSA. The CDR3 spans 11 residues. CDR3 DNA: TGTGCCAGCAGCTTCTACACTGAAGCTTTCTTT. It specifies CASSFYTEAFF.

V usage is TRBV29-1 and J usage is TRBJ1-5; D perhaps matches TRBD1 (5 bases). V was clipped by 4 bases and J by 6 bases, with 13 bases between them. Germline V gene sequence: CDR1 SQVTM, CDR2 ANQGSEA. The CDR3 spans 13 residues. The CDR3 nucleotides read TGCAGCGTTGCCGGGGGTCAGGGTCAGCCCCAGCATTTT. Translation gives CSVAGGQGQPQHF.

Comments on this clonotype: Germline and junction disagree at one end, which may indicate a read error. The V gene is TRBV20-1, the J gene TRBJ1-5, with D possibly TRBD1 on 6 matching bases. The germline V gene has CDR1 DFQATT and CDR2 SNEGSKA (reference sequence). CDR3 length equals 11 residues. The CDR3, as DNA: TGCAGCGCTAGACAGGAGGGACGCCAGCATTTT. Its translation: CSARQEGRQHF.

This clonotype was observed many times. V usage is TRBV4-1 and J usage is TRBJ2-5; 12 positions match TRBD2. Germline-derived CDR1 and CDR2 are MGHRA and YSYEKL. This CDR3 has 15 residues. V was pared by 4 bases and J by 3 bases, with 3 bases of the junction left unmatched. The CDR3 protein is CASSLRTSGKETQYF. The DNA of the CDR3 is TGCGCCAGCAGCCTACGGACTAGCGGGAAAGAGACCCAGTACTTC.

The J gene is TRBJ1-2, the V gene TRBV20-1; maybe TRBD1 (6 bases). Germline V lookup: CDR1 DFQATT, CDR2 SNEGSKA (reference sequence). The CDR3 spans 16 residues. Trimming pared 1 base from V and 1 base from J, leaving 16 bases between. CDR3 nucleotides: TGCAGTGCTAGAGCCGGCGTCGGGGGCGATAACTATGGCTACACCTTC. Residues: CSARAGVGGDNYGYTF.

In the case of this clonotype: This may be a read error: a much more frequent sequence differs by one nucleotide. J is TRBJ2-7 and V is TRBV20-1, with 8 positions matching TRBD1. The CDR3 loop spans 15 amino acids. V lost 6 bases to trimming and J lost 7 bases; unmatched junction nucleotides: 17. Germline V lookup: CDR1 DFQATT, CDR2 SNEGSKA (reference sequence). The CDR3 DNA is TGCAGTGCCAACCCCGTGACAGGGGAGTACAATGAGCAGTACTTC. Protein: CSANPVTGEYNEQYF.

V and J are TRBV2 and TRBJ2-3; 7 bases map to TRBD1. With 4 bases clipped from V and 2 bases from J, the junction kept 6 bases outside the gene matches. The germline gives CDR1 SNHLY, CDR2 FYNNEI. The CDR3 sequence is 15 residues long. CDR3 protein: CASSVVGQTTDTQYF. The DNA for the CDR3 is TGTGCCAGCAGTGTTGTGGGACAGACCACAGATACGCAGTATTTT.

V gene TRBV20-1 combines with J gene TRBJ2-2; 9 bases are a match to TRBD1. CDR1 and CDR2 (germline): DFQATT, SNEGSKA (reference sequence). There are 14 residues in the CDR3. V lost 5 bases and J lost 3; bases outside the gene matches: 4. The CDR3 coding sequence is TGCAGTGCTCTACAGGGGGCCGACACCGGGGAGCTGTTTTTT. Protein product: CSALQGADTGELFF.

J is TRBJ2-7 and V is TRBV3-1, with D possibly matching TRBD2 (6 bases). Between the trimmed V and J ends, which lost 2 bases and 3 bases, there was a span of 14 bases. The CDR3 has 15 amino acids. Germline-derived CDR1 and CDR2 are LGHDT and YNNKEL (reference sequence). The CDR3 protein is CASSQQGGPRYEQYF. CDR3 sequence (DNA): TGTGCCAGCAGCCAACAAGGAGGGCCCCGCTACGAGCAGTACTTC.

The chain is built from TRBV29-1 and TRBJ2-5, with 15 positions matching TRBD2. The CDR3 sequence is 16 residues long. V lost 7 bases, J lost 4 bases, and 10 bases stayed unmatched. Germline CDR1 is SQVTM and CDR2 is ANQGSEA. Here the CDR3 reads CSASGLAGGVAETQYF. The CDR3 region has the DNA TGCAGCGCCTCGGGACTAGCGGGAGGAGTTGCAGAGACCCAGTACTTC.

The chain is built from TRBV7-9 and TRBJ2-1; 9 nucleotides line up with TRBD1. V lost 4 bases to trimming and J lost 2 bases; unmatched junction nucleotides: 15. CDR1 and CDR2 from the germline V gene are SEHNR and FQNEAQ (reference sequence). The CDR3 totals 19 residues. The CDR3 sequence: CASSSHMDRGGWAYNEQFF. In nucleotides, the CDR3 is TGTGCCAGCAGCTCGCACATGGACAGGGGAGGTTGGGCCTACAATGAGCAGTTCTTC.

The chain combines TRBV20-1 with TRBJ1-6; tentative D call: TRBD1 (5 bases). Trimming left V 5 bases short and J 2 bases short, with 7 bases between. The germline V gene encodes CDR1 DFQATT and CDR2 SNEGSKA (reference sequence). The CDR3 runs 13 residues. The CDR3 region is CSALTAYNSPLHF. In nucleotides, the CDR3 is TGCAGTGCTTTGACAGCCTATAATTCACCCCTCCACTTT.

The V call is TRBV12-3 or TRBV12-4, the J call TRBJ2-3, with D possibly matching TRBD2 (5 bases). The CDR3 has 16 amino acids. Between the trimmed V and J ends, which lost 1 base and 5 bases, there was a span of 16 bases. The CDR3 sequence: CASSLGRGPKKDTQYF. DNA of the CDR3: TGTGCCAGCAGTTTAGGGAGAGGGCCGAAGAAAGATACGCAGTATTTT.

V gene TRBV24-1 combines with J gene TRBJ2-1, with 7 bases lining up with TRBD1. The junction had 11 bases not matched to a gene; V was cut back by 9 bases and J by 4 bases. The V gene's germline CDR1 is KGHDR and CDR2 SFDVKD. CDR3 length: 15 residues. This CDR3 is CATRGTDPSYNEQFF. Written as DNA, the CDR3 is TGTGCCACCCGAGGGACAGACCCCTCGTACAATGAGCAGTTCTTC.